These 16 T cell receptor beta chains share one sample of origin, sequenced in a study of metastatic and nonmetastatic thyroid tumors. TCRdb re-clonotyped the PCR reads through MiXCR. This sample has more than 35,000 clones; about 18% occur once, and the top ten carry 5% to 8%. Patients had received no treatment of any kind before thyroid surgery. Sequenced: blood. The receptors shown here come from a male donor with papillary thyroid cancer or a benign thyroid nodule (not recorded which). Some clones in this sample may be carry-over from other donors' samples.

This clone showed up many times. The chain employs TRBV5-5 and TRBJ2-5; D is uncertain. The germline V gene encodes CDR1 SGHKS and CDR2 YYEKEE (reference sequence). This CDR3 has 13 residues. Trimming pared 2 bases from V and 5 bases from J, leaving 10 bases between. The CDR3 is CASSFGSRETQYF. In DNA form, the CDR3 reads TGTGCCAGCAGCTTTGGATCTCGGGAGACCCAGTACTTC.

The chain links TRBV11-2 to TRBJ2-2; 7 positions match TRBD1. V lost 6 bases, J lost 6 bases, and 7 bases stayed unmatched. The CDR3 totals 14 residues. Per the germline V gene, CDR1 is SGHAT and CDR2 is FQNNGV. CDR3 protein: CASRTGQVAGELFF. In nucleotides, the CDR3 is TGTGCCAGCAGGACCGGACAGGTGGCCGGGGAGCTGTTTTTT.

This clone is medium-sized in the sample. The chain carries TRBV12-3 or TRBV12-4 and TRBJ1-3; TRBD1 matches at 10 bases. The CDR3 loop spans 18 amino acids. Trimming cost V 7 bases and J 3 bases; bases outside gene matches: 15. CDR3 in DNA: TGTGCCAGCACCAGACAGGGGGCGACTCGAAATATTGGAAACACCATATATTTT. Translating it yields CASTRQGATRNIGNTIYF.

This clone came up a few times. It may be a read error: a sequence one base away is much more abundant. Lacking the conserved final phenylalanine or tryptophan, this CDR3 likely reflects a read error. The chain couples TRBV5-6 to TRBJ1-4, with D perhaps matching TRBD1 (5 bases). CDR1 and CDR2 (germline): SGHDT, YYEEEE. The CDR3 consists of 14 residues. Trimming stripped 2 bases from V and 8 bases from J, with 13 bases between. CDR3: CASSLVGRDEKLFI. The CDR3 nucleotides are TGTGCCAGCAGCTTAGTGGGCAGGGACGAAAAACTGTTTATT.

CDR3: CASRSSGTSGSKAYEQYF. The CDR3 bases are TGTGCCAGCAGGTCCTCCGGGACTAGCGGGAGTAAGGCCTACGAGCAGTACTTC. The gene calls are TRBV2 and TRBJ2-7; 14 bases map to TRBD2. The CDR3 totals 18 residues. Losses at the gene ends were 6 bases for V and 2 bases for J; bases not matched to a gene: 12. Per germline, CDR1 SNHLY and CDR2 FYNNEI.

As to this clone: This could be a read error, since a much larger clone is one nucleotide away. Other DNA sequences in the sample encode the same CDR3. The gene calls are TRBV7-9 and TRBJ2-7; D is perhaps TRBD2 (5 bases). Deletions cut 4 bases from V and 4 bases from J, with 14 bases between. This CDR3 has 14 amino acids. Germline V CDR1 and CDR2: SEHNR, FQNEAQ (reference sequence). This CDR3 reads CASSSPGSGYEQYF. CDR3 DNA sequence: TGTGCCAGCAGCTCCCCTGGGAGTGGATACGAGCAGTACTTC.

This clone was recorded at least ten times. The chain couples TRBV10-3 to TRBJ2-3, with D possibly matching TRBD1 (8 bases). Germline CDR1 and CDR2: ENHRY and SYGVKD. Between the trimmed V and J ends, which lost 8 bases and 2 bases, there was a span of 14 bases. The CDR3 has 14 residues. The CDR3 protein is CAIQTGGDTDTQYF. The DNA of the CDR3 is TGTGCCATCCAAACAGGGGGGGACACAGATACGCAGTATTTT.

The table lists this clone with many counts. The rearrangement links TRBV19 to TRBJ2-5; no clear D. Germline CDR1 LNHDA, CDR2 SQIVND (reference sequence). This CDR3 has 16 amino acids. Trimming stripped 5 bases from V and 1 base from J, with 17 bases between. The CDR3, as DNA: TGTGCCAGTAGTTCCCACAGCTTCCAGGTCCAAGAGACCCAGTACTTC. Translating it yields CASSSHSFQVQETQYF.

This clone was detected a few times. The J gene is TRBJ2-7, the V gene TRBV11-2, with 7 bases identical to TRBD2. The V and J ends lost 0 bases and 4 bases, in that order; junction bases with no gene match: 6. Germline V gene lookup returns CDR1 SGHAT and CDR2 FQNNGV. This CDR3 is 15 amino acids long. The CDR3 loop reads CASSLDSWGGYEQYF. CDR3 coding DNA: TGTGCCAGCAGCTTAGATAGTTGGGGGGGTTACGAGCAGTACTTC.

The rearrangement uses TRBV11-2 and TRBJ1-1; TRBD1 matches 8 bases. The germline CDR1 and CDR2 sequences are SGHAT and FQNNGV. V dropped 2 bases and J dropped 3; count of bases not matched to a gene: 14. The CDR3 contains 18 residues. This CDR3 reads CASSLPRWAGGFYTEAFF. In DNA, the CDR3 is TGTGCCAGCAGCTTACCCAGGTGGGCAGGGGGCTTTTACACTGAAGCTTTCTTT.

As to this clone: The junction departs from germline at one end; a sequencing error may be responsible. Other DNA variants within this sample encode the same CDR3. The CDR3 DNA reads as TGTGCCAGCAGCTTCATTGGGACAGGGGGCACAGATACACAGTATTTT. Amino acid sequence: CASSFIGTGGTDTQYF. The chain links TRBV7-6 to TRBJ2-3; 12 nucleotides align to TRBD1. The CDR3 contains 16 residues. Germline loops: CDR1 SGHVS, CDR2 FNYEAQ.

This clone was found a few times. V usage is TRBV15 and J usage is TRBJ2-1; TRBD2 might be the D (5 bases). The CDR3 totals 15 residues. Germline loops: CDR1 LNHNV, CDR2 YYDKDF (reference sequence). V was shortened by 5 bases and J by 8 bases, with 19 bases between the two germline ends. CDR3 protein: CATSGRSGSSDEQFF. In DNA, the CDR3 is TGTGCCACCAGCGGACGGAGCGGATCCTCTGATGAGCAGTTCTTC.

The V call is TRBV24-1, the J call TRBJ2-7; 7 bases are shared with TRBD1. Losses at the gene ends were 2 bases for V and 2 bases for J; bases not matched to a gene: 5. CDR3 length equals 15 residues. Germline assignment: CDR1 KGHDR and CDR2 SFDVKD. The CDR3 DNA follows: TGTGCCACCAGTGATTCGGGGACAGCGACCTACGAGCAGTACTTC. Its translation is CATSDSGTATYEQYF.

This clone was counted at least ten times. The J gene is TRBJ2-6, the V gene TRBV7-9; D is perhaps TRBD1 (6 bases). The germline CDR1 and CDR2 sequences are SEHNR and FQNEAQ (reference sequence). V was pared by 4 bases and J by 0 bases, with 16 bases between. The CDR3 is made up of 18 amino acids. The CDR3 bases are TGTGCCAGCAGCTCAAACAGGGCCCGAAGCTCTGGGGCCAACGTCCTGACTTTC. Residues: CASSSNRARSSGANVLTF.

This clone was counted between two and nine times. The chain employs TRBV12-3 or TRBV12-4 and TRBJ2-7; perhaps TRBD1 as D (5 bases). The CDR3 runs 15 residues. Deletions cut 5 bases from V and 4 bases from J, with 18 bases between. CDR3 residues: CASSHWGGSEYEQYF. The CDR3 DNA reads as TGTGCCAGCAGTCACTGGGGCGGAAGCGAATACGAGCAGTACTTC.

This clone was picked up many times. The chain is built from TRBV12-3 or TRBV12-4 and TRBJ2-5; tentative D call: TRBD2 (6 bases). V was shortened by 6 bases and J by 1 base, with 12 bases between the two germline ends. CDR3 length: 14 amino acids. The CDR3 bases are TGTGCCAGCAGCCCTCTAGCGACCCAAGAGACCCAGTACTTC. Translation gives CASSPLATQETQYF.